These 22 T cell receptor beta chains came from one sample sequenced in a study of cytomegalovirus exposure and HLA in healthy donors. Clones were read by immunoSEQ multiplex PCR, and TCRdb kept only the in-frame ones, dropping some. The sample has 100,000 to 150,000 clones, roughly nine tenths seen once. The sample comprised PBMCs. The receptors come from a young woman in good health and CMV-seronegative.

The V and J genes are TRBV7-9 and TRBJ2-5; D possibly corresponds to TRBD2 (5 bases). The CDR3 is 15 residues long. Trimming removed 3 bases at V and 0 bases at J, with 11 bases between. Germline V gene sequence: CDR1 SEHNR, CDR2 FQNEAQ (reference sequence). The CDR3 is CASSFRAEYQETQYF. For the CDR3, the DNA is TGTGCCAGCAGCTTTAGAGCGGAGTACCAAGAGACCCAGTACTTC.

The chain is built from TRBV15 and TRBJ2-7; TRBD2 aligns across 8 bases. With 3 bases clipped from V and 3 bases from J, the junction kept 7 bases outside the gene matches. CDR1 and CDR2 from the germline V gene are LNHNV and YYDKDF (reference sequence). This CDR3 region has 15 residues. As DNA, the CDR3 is TGTGCCACCAGCAGTCGACTAGCGCTTATCTACGAGCAGTACTTC. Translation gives CATSSRLALIYEQYF.

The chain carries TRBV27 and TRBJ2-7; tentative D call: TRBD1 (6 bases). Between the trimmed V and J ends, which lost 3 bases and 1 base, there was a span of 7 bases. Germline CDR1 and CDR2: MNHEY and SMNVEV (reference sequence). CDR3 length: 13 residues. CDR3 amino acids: CASSFGQSYEQYF. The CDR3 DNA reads TGTGCCAGCAGTTTTGGACAGTCCTACGAGCAGTACTTC.

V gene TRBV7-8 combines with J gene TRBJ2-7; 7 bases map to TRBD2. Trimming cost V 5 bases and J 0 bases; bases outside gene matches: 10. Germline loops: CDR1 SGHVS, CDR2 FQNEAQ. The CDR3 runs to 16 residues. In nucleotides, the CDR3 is TGTGCCAGCAGCCCACTGGCGGGAGCCACCTCCTACGAGCAGTACTTC. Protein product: CASSPLAGATSYEQYF.

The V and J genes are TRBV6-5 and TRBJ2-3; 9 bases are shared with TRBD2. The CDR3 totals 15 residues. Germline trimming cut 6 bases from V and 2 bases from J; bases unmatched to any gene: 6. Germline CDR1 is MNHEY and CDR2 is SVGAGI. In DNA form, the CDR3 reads TGTGCCAGCAGACACACTAGCGGGTTCACAGATACGCAGTATTTT. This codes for CASRHTSGFTDTQYF.

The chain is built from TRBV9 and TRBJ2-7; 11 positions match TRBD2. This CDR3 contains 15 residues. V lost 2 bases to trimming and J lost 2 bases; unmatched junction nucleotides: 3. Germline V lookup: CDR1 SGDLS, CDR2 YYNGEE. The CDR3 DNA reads TGTGCCAGCAGCGTCACTAGCGGGGGCGCCTACGAGCAGTACTTC. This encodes CASSVTSGGAYEQYF.

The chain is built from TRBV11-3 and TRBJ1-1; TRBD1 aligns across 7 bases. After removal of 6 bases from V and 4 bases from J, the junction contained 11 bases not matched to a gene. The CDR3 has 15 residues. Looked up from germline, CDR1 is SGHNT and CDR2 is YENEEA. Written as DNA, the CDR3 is TGTGCCAGCAGGAAGGACAGGAGCCCCCTCACTGAAGCTTTCTTT. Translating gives CASRKDRSPLTEAFF. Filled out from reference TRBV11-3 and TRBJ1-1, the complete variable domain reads EAGVVQSPRYKIIEKKQPVAFWCNPISGHNTLYWYLQNLGQGPELLIRYENEEAVDDSQLPKDRFSAERLKGVDSTLKIQPAELGDSAVYLCASRKDRSPLTEAFFGQGTRLTVV.

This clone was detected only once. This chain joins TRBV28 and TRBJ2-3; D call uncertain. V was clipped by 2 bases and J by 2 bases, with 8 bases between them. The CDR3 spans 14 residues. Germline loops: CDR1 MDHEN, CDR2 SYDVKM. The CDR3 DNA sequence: TGTGCCAGCAGTTTAGGGCTAAACACAGATACGCAGTATTTT. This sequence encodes CASSLGLNTDTQYF.

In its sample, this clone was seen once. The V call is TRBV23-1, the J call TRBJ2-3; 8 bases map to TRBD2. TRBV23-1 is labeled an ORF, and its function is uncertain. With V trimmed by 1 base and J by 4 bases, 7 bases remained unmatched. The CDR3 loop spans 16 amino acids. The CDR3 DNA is TGCGCCAGCAGTCAATTCCGTGAGCGGGAGTCAGATACGCAGTATTTT. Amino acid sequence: CASSQFRERESDTQYF.

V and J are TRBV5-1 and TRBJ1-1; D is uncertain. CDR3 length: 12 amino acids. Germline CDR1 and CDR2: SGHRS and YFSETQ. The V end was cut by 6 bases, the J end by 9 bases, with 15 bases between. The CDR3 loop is CASTPGRGKAFF. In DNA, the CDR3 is TGCGCCAGCACCCCGGGTCGAGGGAAAGCTTTCTTT. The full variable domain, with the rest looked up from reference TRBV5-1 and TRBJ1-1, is KAGVTQTPRYLIKTRGQQVTLSCSPISGHRSVSWYQQTPGQGLQFLFEYFSETQRNKGNFPGRFSGRQFSNSRSEMNVSTLELGDSALYLCASTPGRGKAFFGQGTRLTVV.

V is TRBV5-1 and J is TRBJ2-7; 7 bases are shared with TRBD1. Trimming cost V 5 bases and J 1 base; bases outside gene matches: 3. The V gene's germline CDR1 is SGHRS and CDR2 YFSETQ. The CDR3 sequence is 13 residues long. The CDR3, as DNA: TGCGCCAGCAGACCGACAGGGTCCTACGAGCAGTACTTC. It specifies CASRPTGSYEQYF.

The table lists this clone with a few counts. The DNA for the CDR3 is TGCGCCAGCAGGAGACAGGGCTTGTCAACTAATGAAAAACTGTTTTTT. Residues: CASRRQGLSTNEKLFF. The chain carries TRBV23-1 and TRBJ1-4; 7 nucleotides align to TRBD1. TRBV23-1 is given ORF status, its function remaining uncertain. CDR3 length equals 16 residues. V dropped 6 bases and J dropped 0; count of bases not matched to a gene: 7.

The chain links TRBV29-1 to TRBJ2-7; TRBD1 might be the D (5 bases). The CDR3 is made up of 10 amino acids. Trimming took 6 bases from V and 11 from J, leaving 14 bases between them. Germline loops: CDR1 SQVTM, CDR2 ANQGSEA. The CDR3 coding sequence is TGCAGCGTAGGTGGGGCTCCCGAGTACTTC. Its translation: CSVGGAPEYF.

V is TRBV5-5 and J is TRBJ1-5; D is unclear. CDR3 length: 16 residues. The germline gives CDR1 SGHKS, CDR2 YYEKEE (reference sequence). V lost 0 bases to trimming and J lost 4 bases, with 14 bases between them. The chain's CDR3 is CASSLVPLDTNQPQHF. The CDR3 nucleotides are TGTGCCAGCAGCTTGGTCCCATTAGACACTAATCAGCCCCAGCATTTT.

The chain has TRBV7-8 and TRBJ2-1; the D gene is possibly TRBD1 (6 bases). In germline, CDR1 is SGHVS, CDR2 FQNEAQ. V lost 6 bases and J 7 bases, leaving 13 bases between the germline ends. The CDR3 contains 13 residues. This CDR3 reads CASSATGRNEQFF. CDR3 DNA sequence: TGTGCCAGCAGTGCTACAGGGAGAAATGAGCAGTTCTTC.

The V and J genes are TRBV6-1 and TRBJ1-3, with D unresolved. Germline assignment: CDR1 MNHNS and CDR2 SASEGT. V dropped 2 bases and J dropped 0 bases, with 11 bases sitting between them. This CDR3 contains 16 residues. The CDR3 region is CASSEWSQNSGNTIYF. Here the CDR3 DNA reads TGTGCCAGCAGTGAATGGAGTCAGAACTCTGGAAACACCATATATTTT.

CDR3 DNA: TGTGCCAGCAGCTTAGTGTGGACTAACACAGATACGCAGTATTTT. As protein: CASSLVWTNTDTQYF. The chain joins TRBV11-2 to TRBJ2-3, with TRBD2 as a possible D gene (6 bases). Germline-derived CDR1 and CDR2 are SGHAT and FQNNGV. This CDR3 is 15 amino acids long. Trimming took off 1 base at V and 2 bases at J, with 10 bases between the two ends.

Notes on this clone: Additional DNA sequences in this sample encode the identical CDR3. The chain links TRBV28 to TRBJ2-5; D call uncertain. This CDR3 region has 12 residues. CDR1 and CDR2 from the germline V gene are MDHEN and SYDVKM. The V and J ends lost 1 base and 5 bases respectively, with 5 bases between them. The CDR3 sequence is CASSLYGETQYF. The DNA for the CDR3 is TGTGCCAGCAGTTTATACGGGGAGACCCAGTACTTC.

CDR3 nucleotides: TGCGCCAGCAGCACTAGCGGGACGGCCGGGGAGCTGTTTTTT. Amino acid sequence: CASSTSGTAGELFF. The J gene is TRBJ2-2, the V gene TRBV5-1; 10 positions match TRBD2. V lost 4 bases and J lost 6; bases outside the gene matches: 3. This CDR3 is 14 amino acids long. Germline V CDR1 and CDR2: SGHRS, YFSETQ.

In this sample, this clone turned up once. The CDR3 loop is CSASFLGTIYF. The DNA for the CDR3 is TGCAGTGCTAGTTTCCTAGGCACCATATATTTT. The chain has TRBV20-1 and TRBJ1-3; D is unresolved. In germline, CDR1 is DFQATT, CDR2 SNEGSKA (reference sequence). The CDR3 runs to 11 residues. The germline V and J ends were trimmed by 3 bases and 9 bases, with 9 bases remaining between them.

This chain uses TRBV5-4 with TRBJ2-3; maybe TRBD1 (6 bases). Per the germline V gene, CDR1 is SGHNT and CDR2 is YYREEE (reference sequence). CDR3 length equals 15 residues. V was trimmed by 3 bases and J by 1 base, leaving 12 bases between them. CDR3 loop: CASSSPGHRTDTQYF. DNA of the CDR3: TGTGCCAGCAGCTCGCCGGGACACCGCACAGATACGCAGTATTTT.

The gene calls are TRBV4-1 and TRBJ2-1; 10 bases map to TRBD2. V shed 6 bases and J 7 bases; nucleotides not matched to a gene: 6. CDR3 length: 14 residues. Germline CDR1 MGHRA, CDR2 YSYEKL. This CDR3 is CASRPTSGRNEQFF. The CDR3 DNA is TGCGCCAGCAGACCGACTAGCGGGCGGAATGAGCAGTTCTTC.